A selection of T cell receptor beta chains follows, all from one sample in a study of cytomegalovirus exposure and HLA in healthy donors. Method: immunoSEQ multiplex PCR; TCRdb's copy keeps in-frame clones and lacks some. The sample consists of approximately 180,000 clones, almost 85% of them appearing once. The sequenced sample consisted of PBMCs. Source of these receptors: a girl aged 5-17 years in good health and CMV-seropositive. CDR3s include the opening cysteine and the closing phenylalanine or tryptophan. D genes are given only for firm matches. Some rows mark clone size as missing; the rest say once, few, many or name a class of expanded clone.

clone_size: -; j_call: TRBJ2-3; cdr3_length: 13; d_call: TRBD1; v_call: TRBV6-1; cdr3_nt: TGTGCCAGCAAACACAGGGGGGCAGATACGCAGTATTTT; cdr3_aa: CASKHRGADTQYF
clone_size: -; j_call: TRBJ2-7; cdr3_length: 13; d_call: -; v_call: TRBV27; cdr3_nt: TGTGCCAGCAGTTTGGGGGGAAATTACGAGCAGTACTTC; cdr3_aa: CASSLGGNYEQYF
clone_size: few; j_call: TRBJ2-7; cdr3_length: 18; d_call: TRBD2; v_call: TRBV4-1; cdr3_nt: TGCGCCAGCAGCCCGAATCCCCTCAGCGGGGTTACGGCCTACGAGCAGTACTTC; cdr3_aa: CASSPNPLSGVTAYEQYF
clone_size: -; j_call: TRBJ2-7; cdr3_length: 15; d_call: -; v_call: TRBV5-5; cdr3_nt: TGTGCCAGCAGCTTGGAGTTTCAAGGGGGCTACGAGCAGTACTTC; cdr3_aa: CASSLEFQGGYEQYF
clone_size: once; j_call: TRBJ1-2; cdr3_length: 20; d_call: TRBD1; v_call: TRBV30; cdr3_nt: TGTGCCTGGACTAACCTATTGGAGGGGACAGGGGTAAGATGGGACTATGGCTACACCTTC; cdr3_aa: CAWTNLLEGTGVRWDYGYTF
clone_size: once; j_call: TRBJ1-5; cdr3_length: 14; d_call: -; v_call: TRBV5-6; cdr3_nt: TGTGCCAGCAGCTCGGGGGGTCTTAATCAGCCCCAGCATTTT; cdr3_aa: CASSSGGLNQPQHF
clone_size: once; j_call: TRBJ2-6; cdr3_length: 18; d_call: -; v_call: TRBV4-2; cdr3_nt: TGTGCCAGCAGCCAGGAACCGGGACAAAACTCTGGGGCCAACGTCCTGACTTTC; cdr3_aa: CASSQEPGQNSGANVLTF
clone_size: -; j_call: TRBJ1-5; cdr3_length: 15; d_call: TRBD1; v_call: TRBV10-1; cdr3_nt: TGCGCCAGCTGGGGGACAGGGGTGGATGGTCAGCCCCAGCATTTT; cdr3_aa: CASWGTGVDGQPQHF
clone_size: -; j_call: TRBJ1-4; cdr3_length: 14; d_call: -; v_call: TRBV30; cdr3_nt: TGTGCCTGGAGTGTTGACAGTCTAAATGAAAAACTGTTTTTT; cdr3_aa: CAWSVDSLNEKLFF
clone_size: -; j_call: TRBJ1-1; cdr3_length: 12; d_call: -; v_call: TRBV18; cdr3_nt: TGTGCCAGCTCACCAGGGGGCAGCCTCGCTTTCTTT; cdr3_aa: CASSPGGSLAFF
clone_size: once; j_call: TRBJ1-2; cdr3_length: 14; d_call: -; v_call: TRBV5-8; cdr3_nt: TGTGCCAGCAGCTTCCCGGAGAGCTTCTATGGCTACACCTTC; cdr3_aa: CASSFPESFYGYTF
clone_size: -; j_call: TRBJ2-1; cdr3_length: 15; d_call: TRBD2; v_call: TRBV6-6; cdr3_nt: TGTGCCAGCAGTTACGAGACTAGCGCTCGGGGCGAGCAGTTCTTC; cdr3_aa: CASSYETSARGEQFF
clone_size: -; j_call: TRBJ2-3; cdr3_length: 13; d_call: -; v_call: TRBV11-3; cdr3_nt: TGTGCCAGCAGCTCTGTAGCCGGAGATACGCAGTATTTT; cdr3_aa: CASSSVAGDTQYF
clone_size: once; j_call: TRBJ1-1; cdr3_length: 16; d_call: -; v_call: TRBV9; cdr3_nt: TGTGCCAGCAGCGGCGAGCCCCGGGTACCGAACACTGAAGCTTTCTTT; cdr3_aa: CASSGEPRVPNTEAFF
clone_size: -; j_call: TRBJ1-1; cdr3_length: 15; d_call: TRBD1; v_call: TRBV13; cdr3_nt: TGTGCCAGCAGCTTAAAGGACAGGTCGAACACTGAAGCTTTCTTT; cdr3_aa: CASSLKDRSNTEAFF
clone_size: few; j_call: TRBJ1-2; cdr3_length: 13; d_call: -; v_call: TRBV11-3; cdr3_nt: TGTGCCAGCAGCTTAGTGGAGGCGGGCGGCTACACCTTC; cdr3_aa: CASSLVEAGGYTF
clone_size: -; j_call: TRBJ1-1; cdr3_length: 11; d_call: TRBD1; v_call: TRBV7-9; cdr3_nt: TGTGCCAGCAGCCCGGACAGGTGGGCTTTCTTT; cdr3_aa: CASSPDRWAFF
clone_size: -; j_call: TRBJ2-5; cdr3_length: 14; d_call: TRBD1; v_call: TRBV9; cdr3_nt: TGTGCCAGCAGCGAGGGGACAGGGAGGGAGACCCAGTACTTC; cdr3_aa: CASSEGTGRETQYF
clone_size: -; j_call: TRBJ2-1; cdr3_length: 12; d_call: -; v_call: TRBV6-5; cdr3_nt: TGTGCCAGCAGTGCCCCGGGGATACACGAGTTCTTC; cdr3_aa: CASSAPGIHEFF
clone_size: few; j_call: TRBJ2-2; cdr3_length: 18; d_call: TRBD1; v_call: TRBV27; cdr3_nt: TGTGCCAGCAGCAAACAGATACCGGGACAGGGAAACACCGGGGAGCTGTTTTTT; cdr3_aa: CASSKQIPGQGNTGELFF
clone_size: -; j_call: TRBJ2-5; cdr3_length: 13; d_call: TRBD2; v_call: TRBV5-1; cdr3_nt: TGCGCCAGCAGCTATAGCGGGGGAGAGACCCAGTACTTC; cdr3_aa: CASSYSGGETQYF
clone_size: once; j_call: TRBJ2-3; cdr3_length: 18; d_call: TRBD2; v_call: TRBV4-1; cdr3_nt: TGCGCCAGCAGCCAAGTAAAGGCTAGCGGGGGGGGTACAGATACGCAGTATTTT; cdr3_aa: CASSQVKASGGGTDTQYF
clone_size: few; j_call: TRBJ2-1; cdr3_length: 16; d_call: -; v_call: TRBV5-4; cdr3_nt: TGTGCCAGCAGCTCGAGGGGGGACAGCTCCTACAATGAGCAGTTCTTC; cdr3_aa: CASSSRGDSSYNEQFF
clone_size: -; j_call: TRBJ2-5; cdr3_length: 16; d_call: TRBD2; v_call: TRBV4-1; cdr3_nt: TGCGCCAGCAGCCATTCCCCTAGCGGGGGAGAAGAGACCCAGTACTTC; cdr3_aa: CASSHSPSGGEETQYF
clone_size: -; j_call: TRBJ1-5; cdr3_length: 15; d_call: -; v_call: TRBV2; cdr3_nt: TGTGCCAGCAGTGATCAGGTCAGGGACTCTCAGCCCCAGCATTTT; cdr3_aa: CASSDQVRDSQPQHF
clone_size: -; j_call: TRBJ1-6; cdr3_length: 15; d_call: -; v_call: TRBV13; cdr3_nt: TGTGCCAGCAGCTTAGGGAGCTCCTATAATTCACCCCTCCACTTT; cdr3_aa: CASSLGSSYNSPLHF
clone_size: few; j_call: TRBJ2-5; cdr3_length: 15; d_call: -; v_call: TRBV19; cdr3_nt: TGTGCCAGTAGTATAACCGACACGTACCAAGAGACCCAGTACTTC; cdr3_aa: CASSITDTYQETQYF
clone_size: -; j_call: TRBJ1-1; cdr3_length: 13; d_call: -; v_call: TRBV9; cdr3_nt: TGTGCCAGCAGCCCACGGGGGGGGACTGAAGCTTTCTTT; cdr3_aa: CASSPRGGTEAFF
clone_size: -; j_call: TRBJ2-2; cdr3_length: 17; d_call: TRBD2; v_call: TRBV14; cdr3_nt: TGTGCCAGCAGCCAGAGTTCACTAGCGGGAGGCACCGGGGAGCTGTTTTTT; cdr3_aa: CASSQSSLAGGTGELFF
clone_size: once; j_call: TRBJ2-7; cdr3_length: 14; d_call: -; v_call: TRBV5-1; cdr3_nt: TGCGCCAGCAGCTGGGGGGACAGACCCTACGAGCAGTACTTC; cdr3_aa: CASSWGDRPYEQYF
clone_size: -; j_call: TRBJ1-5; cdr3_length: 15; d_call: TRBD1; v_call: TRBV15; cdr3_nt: TGTGCCACCAGCAGTGGCGACAGGGCGACAGGGCCCCAGCATTTT; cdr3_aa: CATSSGDRATGPQHF
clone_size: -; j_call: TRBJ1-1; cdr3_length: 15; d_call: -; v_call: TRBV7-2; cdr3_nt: TGTGCCAGCAGCTTTAGCCGCGGCATGAACACTGAAGCTTTCTTT; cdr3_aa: CASSFSRGMNTEAFF
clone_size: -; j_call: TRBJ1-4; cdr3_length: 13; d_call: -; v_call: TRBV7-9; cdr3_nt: TGTGCCAGCAGCTTAGCTAGGGGGGAAAAACTGTTTTTT; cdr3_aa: CASSLARGEKLFF
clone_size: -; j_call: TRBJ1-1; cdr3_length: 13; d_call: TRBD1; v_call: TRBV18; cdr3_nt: TGTGCCAGCTCACCCCAGGGGGGCACTGAAGCTTTCTTT; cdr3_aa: CASSPQGGTEAFF
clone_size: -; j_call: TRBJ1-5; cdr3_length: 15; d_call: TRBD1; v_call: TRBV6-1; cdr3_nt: TGTGCCAGCAGCGAACAGGGGGCCCTGCGTCAGCCCCAGCATTTT; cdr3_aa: CASSEQGALRQPQHF